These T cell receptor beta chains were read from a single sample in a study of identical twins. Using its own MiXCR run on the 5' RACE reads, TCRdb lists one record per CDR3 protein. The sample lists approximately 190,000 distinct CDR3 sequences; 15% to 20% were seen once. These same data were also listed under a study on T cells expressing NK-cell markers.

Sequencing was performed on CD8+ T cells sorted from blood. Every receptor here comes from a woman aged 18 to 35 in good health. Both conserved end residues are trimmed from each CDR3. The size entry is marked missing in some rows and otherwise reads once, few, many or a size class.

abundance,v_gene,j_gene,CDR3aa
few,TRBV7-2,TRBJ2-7,ASSTRDSRPYEQY
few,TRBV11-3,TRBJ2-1,ASSQGLAGQQF
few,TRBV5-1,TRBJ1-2,ASSFPGTPLNYGYT
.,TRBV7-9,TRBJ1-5,ASSLGRGSNQPQH
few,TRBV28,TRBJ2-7,ASSTSEVSYEQY
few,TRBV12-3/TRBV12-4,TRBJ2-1,ASSGGTSVNEQF
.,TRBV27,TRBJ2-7,ASSWAAISYEQY
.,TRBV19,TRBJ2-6,ASITTDTISGANVLT
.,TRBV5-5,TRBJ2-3,ASSLEVRGRGVTDTQY
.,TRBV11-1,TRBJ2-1,ASSLVGGRAIYYNEQF
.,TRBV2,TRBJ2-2,ASSLLAGDYTGELF
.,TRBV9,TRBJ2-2,ASSVGTGNTGELF
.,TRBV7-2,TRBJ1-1,ASSLVVRNTEAF
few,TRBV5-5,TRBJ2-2,ASSLEQTNTGELF
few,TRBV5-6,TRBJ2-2,ASRSSTGELF
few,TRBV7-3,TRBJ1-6,ASSQGQGANSPLH
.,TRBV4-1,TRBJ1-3,ASSQVGAEDTIY
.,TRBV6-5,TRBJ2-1,ASSSPGGLGEQF
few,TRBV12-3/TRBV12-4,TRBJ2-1,ASTPPGGRHNEQF
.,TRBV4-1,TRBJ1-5,ASSQDPRGVQPQH
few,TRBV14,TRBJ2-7,ASSQGIGGYEQY
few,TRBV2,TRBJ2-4,ASESGLATSWAKNIQY
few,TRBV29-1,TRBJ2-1,SVEDDGPKQF
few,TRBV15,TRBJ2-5,ATSTTGEAETQY
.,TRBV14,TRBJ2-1,ASSQDLGGRYNEQF
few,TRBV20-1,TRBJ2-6,SATGQGISGANVLT
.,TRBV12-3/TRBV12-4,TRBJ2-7,ASSLPEGRISYEQY
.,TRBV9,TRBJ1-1,ASSASNRGTNTEAF
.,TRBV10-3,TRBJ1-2,AISESKTGFHYGYT
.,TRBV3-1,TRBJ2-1,ASSERGSSYNEQF
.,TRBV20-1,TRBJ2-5,SARARYQETQY
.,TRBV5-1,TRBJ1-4,ASSQEHSTNEKLF
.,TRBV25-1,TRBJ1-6,ASSHWGDNSPLH
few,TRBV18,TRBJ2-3,ASSPPGPRGDTQY
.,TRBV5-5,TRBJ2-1,ASSLVPDGQGGF
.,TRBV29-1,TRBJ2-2,SIELFGETNTGELF
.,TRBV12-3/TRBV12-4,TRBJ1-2,ASSLTGNYGYT
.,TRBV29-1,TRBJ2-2,SVDKNTGELF
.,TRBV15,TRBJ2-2,ATSWNRGHAGELF
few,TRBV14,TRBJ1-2,ASSQYIRNGYT
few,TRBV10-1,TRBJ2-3,ASSRAGEEDTQY
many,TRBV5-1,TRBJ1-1,ASSLTGTEAF
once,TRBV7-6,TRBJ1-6,ASSLGPANSPLH
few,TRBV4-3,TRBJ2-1,ASSQTRGRSNEQF
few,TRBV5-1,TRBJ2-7,ASSLELFGLAGVYEQY
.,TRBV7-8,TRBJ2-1,ASSLGRGAHNEQF
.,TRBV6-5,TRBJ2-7,ASSYSAGDYEQY
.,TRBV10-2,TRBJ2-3,ASSESAWGTDTQY
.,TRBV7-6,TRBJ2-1,ASSLGLAGSFNEQF
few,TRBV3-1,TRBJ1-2,ASSQSYSNYGYT
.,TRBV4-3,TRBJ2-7,ASSQFRGSYEQY